These 13 T cell receptor beta chains share one sample of origin, sequenced in a study of OX40 agonist ivuxolimab in advanced cancers. Sequenced by immunoSEQ multiplex PCR; TCRdb stores in-frame clones only, minus some. Of tens of thousands of clones listed, about 92% are singletons. The source material was CD4+ or CD8+ T cells sorted from blood, sampled in a trial of the OX40 agonist ivuxolimab. Source of these receptors: an adult with an advanced solid tumor such as melanoma, head and neck, liver or kidney cancer.

J is TRBJ2-3 and V is TRBV5-1; 12 bases fit TRBD1. V lost 1 base and J lost 5; bases outside the gene matches: 11. This CDR3 contains 18 residues. CDR1 is SGHRS, CDR2 YFSETQ, per germline. DNA of the CDR3: TGCGCCAGCAGCTTGATAGTGGTGGGACAGGGGGCCAGAGATACGCAGTATTTT. This gives the protein CASSLIVVGQGARDTQYF.

In its sample, this clone was seen a few times. CDR3 residues: CASSLLGEAFF. The CDR3 DNA sequence: TGTGCCAGCAGCTTGTTGGGTGAAGCTTTCTTT. The chain couples TRBV5-4 to TRBJ1-1; D gene uncertain. The germline V gene has CDR1 SGHNT and CDR2 YYREEE (reference sequence). The CDR3 runs 11 residues. V was trimmed by 1 base and J by 7 bases, leaving 5 bases between them.

This chain connects TRBV28 to TRBJ1-5, with unresolved D. The CDR3 has 15 residues. From germline, CDR1 is MDHEN and CDR2 SYDVKM. Trimming removed 5 bases at V and 4 bases at J, with 15 bases between. The DNA of the CDR3 is TGTGCCAGCAGTGAGGGCGCCCTACGGAATCAGCCCCAGCATTTT. The encoded protein is CASSEGALRNQPQHF.

V usage is TRBV14 and J usage is TRBJ2-3; D is unclear. Between the trimmed V and J ends, which lost 0 bases and 2 bases, there was a span of 6 bases. Germline CDR1 reads SGHDN; CDR2 reads FVKESK. The length of the CDR3 is 14 residues. CDR3 region: CASSQDGTTDTQYF. The CDR3 region has the DNA TGTGCCAGCAGCCAAGATGGCACCACAGATACGCAGTATTTT.

V is TRBV11-3 and J is TRBJ2-1; the match to TRBD2 covers 8 bases. The J segment lost 1 base and the V segment lost 5 bases, leaving 4 bases of the junction unmatched. Germline V gene sequence: CDR1 SGHNT, CDR2 YENEEA. The CDR3 is 15 amino acids. The CDR3 nucleotides are TGTGCCAGCAGCAAAAGCGGGAGTTCCTACAATGAGCAGTTCTTC. Protein: CASSKSGSSYNEQFF.

For the CDR3, the DNA is TGTGCCAGCAGCTTATTAGGGCGACAAGAGACCCAGTACTTC. This encodes CASSLLGRQETQYF. V and J are TRBV7-6 and TRBJ2-5; D is uncertain. Germline V lookup: CDR1 SGHVS, CDR2 FNYEAQ. V lost 2 bases to trimming and J lost 2 bases, with 9 bases between them. The CDR3 is 14 residues long.

V and J are TRBV11-2 and TRBJ1-1; D possibly corresponds to TRBD1 (6 bases). The length of the CDR3 is 14 residues. Germline V gives CDR1 SGHAT, CDR2 FQNNGV. V lost 3 bases and J 4 bases, leaving 12 bases between the germline ends. CDR3 region: CASSFPGHPTEAFF. The CDR3 nucleotides are TGTGCCAGCAGCTTTCCGGGACACCCCACTGAAGCTTTCTTT. The full variable domain, in which reference TRBV11-2 and TRBJ1-1 provide the parts outside the CDR3, is EAGVAQSPRYKIIEKRQSVAFWCNPISGHATLYWYQQILGQGPKLLIQFQNNGVVDDSQLPKDRFSAERLKGVDSTLKIQPAKLEDSAVYLCASSFPGHPTEAFFGQGTRLTVV.

The chain combines TRBV28 with TRBJ2-7; D not certain. The V and J ends lost 2 bases and 6 bases respectively, with 11 bases between them. Germline V gene lookup returns CDR1 MDHEN and CDR2 SYDVKM. The length of the CDR3 is 13 residues. CDR3 loop: CASSLRLTGEQYF. Here the CDR3 DNA reads TGTGCCAGCAGTTTACGGCTAACTGGCGAGCAGTACTTC.

This clone appeared a single time. This chain connects TRBV28 to TRBJ2-7; the D is unclear. Looked up from germline, CDR1 is MDHEN and CDR2 is SYDVKM. Trimming pared 3 bases from V and 1 base from J, leaving 10 bases between. This CDR3 spans 14 amino acids. In nucleotides, the CDR3 is TGTGCCAGCAGTTTGCCCCAGCCATCCTACGAGCAGTACTTC. It translates to CASSLPQPSYEQYF.

This sequence joins TRBV5-1 and TRBJ2-1, with D possibly TRBD2 on 5 matching bases. Deletions cut 6 bases from V and 0 bases from J, with 13 bases between. CDR3 size: 15 residues. Germline V gives CDR1 SGHRS, CDR2 YFSETQ. DNA of the CDR3: TGCGCCAGCACCGGAGGCGGGTCCTCCTACAATGAGCAGTTCTTC. Translation gives CASTGGGSSYNEQFF.

The chain uses TRBV6-5 and TRBJ2-7, with D possibly TRBD1 on 6 matching bases. This CDR3 spans 15 amino acids. Germline V gene lookup returns CDR1 MNHEY and CDR2 SVGAGI. V gave up 6 bases and J gave up 0 bases, with 15 bases separating them. The CDR3: CASSPQQGLSYEQYF. The CDR3 DNA reads TGTGCCAGCAGCCCACAGCAGGGGCTCTCCTACGAGCAGTACTTC.

This clone was counted once. The chain has TRBV19 and TRBJ2-7; D is possibly TRBD1 or TRBD2 (5 bases each). Deletions cut 1 base from V and 3 bases from J, with 13 bases between. This CDR3 contains 15 residues. Germline V lookup: CDR1 LNHDA, CDR2 SQIVND (reference sequence). CDR3 DNA: TGTGCCAGTAGTATAGCTGGGGGTGGGGACTACGAGCAGTACTTC. Translated, it gives CASSIAGGGDYEQYF.

The chain joins TRBV4-2 to TRBJ2-7; weak D call: TRBD1 (6 bases). V lost 3 bases and J 3 bases, leaving 15 bases between the germline ends. The germline gives CDR1 LGHNA, CDR2 YNFKEQ. The length of the CDR3 is 15 residues. The CDR3 DNA sequence: TGTGCCAGCAGCCACCCTGGAAGACAGGACTACGAGCAGTACTTC. Amino acids: CASSHPGRQDYEQYF.